This T cell receptor beta chain was retrieved from a study of cytomegalovirus exposure and HLA in healthy donors. Trimming pared 4 bases from V and 0 bases from J, leaving 9 bases between. The CDR3 covers 14 residues. Germline loops: CDR1 SGHTA, CDR2 FQGNSA. Amplification used 60 Vbeta primers and 13 Jbeta primers. The table came from immunoSEQ multiplex PCR; TCRdb's copy has only in-frame clones and leaves some out. The sample has 110,000 or so clones, under 85% seen once. This clone was counted only a few times. The chain recombines TRBV7-2 with TRBJ1-1, with D tentatively TRBD1 (6 bases). The TCR was taken from a man aged 18 to 29 in good health and CMV-seropositive. Sequenced material: PBMCs. The CDR3 sequence is CASSSGQMNTEAFF. As DNA, the CDR3 is TGTGCCAGCAGCTCAGGACAGATGAACACTGAAGCTTTCTTT.